These 23 T cell receptor beta chains were all obtained from the same sample, sequenced in a study of T cells after yellow fever vaccination. Using its own MiXCR run on the 5' RACE reads, TCRdb lists one record per CDR3 protein. This table holds a few hundred thousand distinct CDR3 sequences, roughly 3.9% found once. This specimen consisted of PBMCs, obtained 5 days after the yellow fever booster vaccination. Receptors originate from a young man who received the YFV17D yellow fever vaccine.

Only a few counts were recorded for this clonotype. In nucleotides, the CDR3 is TGTGCCAGCAGCCGCGGGACTATCCAAGAGACCCAGTACTTC. Translation gives CASSRGTIQETQYF. The chain is built from TRBV4-2 and TRBJ2-5; 7 bases match TRBD2. The germline gives CDR1 LGHNA, CDR2 YNFKEQ. CDR3 length: 14 amino acids. The junction had 3 bases not matched to a gene; V was cut back by 4 bases and J by 1 base.

This clonotype was found a few times. The chain combines TRBV14 with TRBJ1-2, with 8 bases identical to TRBD1. Germline loops: CDR1 SGHDN, CDR2 FVKESK. CDR3 length: 15 amino acids. The ends lost 2 bases at V and 3 bases at J; junction bases unmatched: 5. The CDR3 sequence: CASSQQGANDYGYTF. The CDR3 DNA follows: TGTGCCAGCAGCCAACAGGGGGCAAATGACTATGGCTACACCTTC.

The rearrangement uses TRBV10-3 and TRBJ2-7; 9 positions match TRBD2. The junction had 14 bases not matched to a gene; V was cut back by 5 bases and J by 0 bases. The CDR3 totals 18 residues. Per germline, CDR1 ENHRY and CDR2 SYGVKD. CDR3 in DNA: TGTGCCATCAGTAGGCGAGGGGGGCTAGCGGGGCCCTCCTACGAGCAGTACGTC. Amino acid sequence: CAISRRGGLAGPSYEQYV.

In this sample, this clonotype turned up many times. The chain is built from TRBV5-6 and TRBJ2-7; 8 bases are shared with TRBD1. The CDR3 is 15 residues long. V shed 0 bases, J shed 4 bases, and the junction held 6 bases outside the gene matches. Germline CDR1 reads SGHDT; CDR2 reads YYEEEE. CDR3 amino acids: CASSLGQGIRYEQYV. CDR3 in DNA: TGTGCCAGCAGCTTGGGACAGGGGATCCGATACGAGCAGTACGTC.

This clonotype was detected only a few times. The rearrangement links TRBV6-6 to TRBJ1-5, with unresolved D. The CDR3 sequence is 12 residues long. The V gene lost 6 bases and the J gene lost 9 bases, with 12 bases spanning the gap. Germline V gene lookup returns CDR1 MNHNY and CDR2 SVGAGI (reference sequence). CDR3 DNA sequence: TGTGCCAGCAGCGTACAAGGGTGGCCCCAGCATTTT. Translated, it gives CASSVQGWPQHF.

The chain carries TRBV12-3 or TRBV12-4 and TRBJ2-3; 8 bases fit TRBD2. Trimming cost V 5 bases and J 2 bases; bases outside gene matches: 12. The CDR3 sequence is 17 residues long. CDR3 region: CASSPGGGRGTTDTQYF. The CDR3, as DNA: TGTGCCAGCAGTCCCGGGGGGGGCAGGGGTACCACAGATACGCAGTATTTT.

This clonotype turned up a few times. The V call is TRBV5-4, the J call TRBJ1-4; 7 bases match TRBD1. From germline, CDR1 is SGHNT and CDR2 YYREEE (reference sequence). V lost 4 bases, J lost 2 bases, and 2 bases stayed unmatched. The CDR3 is made up of 14 amino acids. DNA for the CDR3: TGTGCCAGCAGCCCGGGACAGACTAATGAAAAACTGTTTTTT. This sequence encodes CASSPGQTNEKLFF.

The chain has TRBV6-5 and TRBJ2-7, with 7 bases lining up with TRBD2. The CDR3 totals 16 residues. Trimming cost V 2 bases and J 2 bases; bases outside gene matches: 9. The V gene's germline CDR1 is MNHEY and CDR2 SVGAGI. This CDR3 is CASSYRSAGDAYEQYF. DNA for the CDR3: TGTGCCAGCAGTTACAGGTCGGCGGGGGATGCCTACGAGCAGTACTTC.

The chain recombines TRBV15 with TRBJ1-5; a possible D gene is TRBD1 (5 bases). CDR1 and CDR2 from the germline V gene are LNHNV and YYDKDF (reference sequence). The CDR3 loop spans 14 amino acids. Trimming removed 4 bases from V and 6 bases from J, with 13 bases in between. The CDR3 loop is CATSTGEPSQPQHF. As DNA, the CDR3 is TGTGCCACCAGCACGGGGGAGCCCAGTCAGCCCCAGCATTTT.

This chain connects TRBV11-2 to TRBJ2-3, with 16 nucleotides matching TRBD2. CDR3 length: 16 amino acids. The ends lost 5 bases at V and 4 bases at J; junction bases unmatched: 3. From germline, CDR1 is SGHAT and CDR2 FQNNGV. CDR3 DNA: TGTGCCAGCAGCCGCGGGACTAGCGGGGGGGCAGATACGCAGTATTTT. Residues: CASSRGTSGGADTQYF.

This clonotype was detected only a few times. This may be a read error: a much more frequent sequence differs by one nucleotide. For the CDR3, the DNA is TGTGCCAGCAGCTTGAGCTCCTACGAGCAGTACGTC. It specifies CASSLSSYEQYV. The gene calls are TRBV5-5 and TRBJ2-7; D remains ambiguous. The CDR3 contains 12 residues. Germline V gene sequence: CDR1 SGHKS, CDR2 YYEKEE (reference sequence). Trimming took 1 base from V and 0 from J, leaving 2 bases between them.

The chain recombines TRBV6-1 with TRBJ2-7, with D unresolved. Trimming removed 8 bases at V and 3 bases at J, with 14 bases between. Germline-derived CDR1 and CDR2 are MNHNS and SASEGT. The CDR3 is made up of 13 amino acids. In DNA, the CDR3 is TGTGCCAGCGAAAAAGGAAACTACTACGAGCAGTACTTC. Protein sequence: CASEKGNYYEQYF.

This clonotype was seen only a few times. The chain recombines TRBV5-6 with TRBJ2-4; possibly TRBD1 for D (6 bases). The CDR3 extends over 17 amino acids. Trimming stripped 5 bases from V and 7 bases from J, with 25 bases between. Germline V gene lookup returns CDR1 SGHDT and CDR2 YYEEEE. The CDR3 DNA reads TGTGCCAGCAGACACAGCCTCCTCTCCGGGACACGGAACATTCAGTACTTC. It is translated as CASRHSLLSGTRNIQYF.

Comment on this clonotype: A read error may explain this, as a much larger clone is one base away. The V and J genes are TRBV12-3 or TRBV12-4 and TRBJ1-4, with no clear D. This CDR3 contains 14 residues. CDR3 DNA: TGTGCCAGCAGTTTTGTGGGGATGGCTGAAAATCTGTTTTTT. Translating it yields CASSFVGMAENLFF.

This sequence joins TRBV20-1 and TRBJ2-1, with D possibly matching TRBD2 (5 bases). Looked up from germline, CDR1 is DFQATT and CDR2 is SNEGSKA (reference sequence). Trimming left V 6 bases short and J 7 bases short, with 13 bases between. This CDR3 comprises 12 residues. In DNA form, the CDR3 reads TGCAGTGCCCGAGCGGTGGCAAATGAGCAGTTCTTC. This encodes CSARAVANEQFF.

The V gene is TRBV6-1, the J gene TRBJ1-1, with unresolved D. Looked up from germline, CDR1 is MNHNS and CDR2 is SASEGT. V was clipped by 6 bases and J by 1 base, with 9 bases between them. This CDR3 has 13 amino acids. The CDR3 coding sequence is TGTGCCAGCAGCGGACCGCCGAACACTGAAGCTTTCTTT. It yields the protein CASSGPPNTEAFF.

This clonotype appeared many times. This chain connects TRBV6-2 or TRBV6-3 to TRBJ1-1, with D perhaps TRBD1 (6 bases). Trimming removed 0 bases from V and 4 bases from J, with 9 bases in between. Germline lookup yields CDR1 MNHEY and CDR2 SVGEGT. The CDR3 is made up of 14 amino acids. CDR3 bases: TGTGCCAGCAGTTACTCTGGGGGCCCCACTGAAGCTTTCTTT. Amino acid sequence: CASSYSGGPTEAFF.

Only a few counts were recorded for this clonotype. This chain joins TRBV18 and TRBJ2-7, with 8 positions matching TRBD1. The V gene end was trimmed by 3 bases and the J gene end by 3 bases; junction bases not matched to a gene: 4. Germline assignment: CDR1 KGHSH and CDR2 LQKENI. This CDR3 comprises 14 residues. CDR3 loop: CASSPYDRGYEQYV. The CDR3 nucleotides are TGTGCCAGCTCACCTTACGACAGGGGCTACGAGCAGTACGTC.

This chain uses TRBV12-3 or TRBV12-4 with TRBJ2-1; TRBD2 matches 12 bases. V shed 6 bases and J 10 bases; nucleotides not matched to a gene: 10. This CDR3 region has 15 residues. CDR3 region: CASSRLAGASGEQFF. The DNA for the CDR3 is TGTGCCAGCAGCAGACTAGCGGGGGCCTCAGGCGAGCAGTTCTTC.

The chain combines TRBV10-2 with TRBJ2-3; no firm D call. Trimming removed 4 bases from V and 5 bases from J, with 16 bases in between. The CDR3 sequence is 15 residues long. In germline, CDR1 is WSHSY, CDR2 SAAADI. The CDR3 spells CASSAVRRGGDTQYF. The DNA for the CDR3 is TGCGCCAGCAGTGCTGTTCGGCGCGGTGGAGATACGCAGTATTTT.

This clonotype has at least ten counts. The V call is TRBV20-1, the J call TRBJ1-6, with TRBD1 matching over 7 bases. This CDR3 contains 14 residues. Germline values: CDR1 DFQATT, CDR2 SNEGSKA (reference sequence). After removal of 3 bases from V and 7 bases from J, the junction contained 6 bases not matched to a gene. The CDR3 loop is CSASSTGPNSPLHF. CDR3 DNA: TGCAGTGCTAGTTCGACAGGGCCAAATTCACCCCTCCACTTT.

This chain links TRBV4-2 with TRBJ1-1; 9 bases are shared with TRBD1. Looked up from germline, CDR1 is LGHNA and CDR2 is YNFKEQ. Trimming at V came to 2 bases and at J to 0 bases, leaving 4 bases not matched to a gene. The CDR3 runs to 16 residues. The CDR3 DNA follows: TGTGCCAGCAGCCAACCGGGACAGGGCTTGAACACTGAAGCTTTCTTT. Translated, it gives CASSQPGQGLNTEAFF.

This clonotype was counted a few times. The V call is TRBV20-1, the J call TRBJ1-6; 10 positions agree with TRBD1. The junction had 11 bases not matched to a gene; V was cut back by 3 bases and J by 9 bases. This CDR3 contains 16 residues. The germline gives CDR1 DFQATT, CDR2 SNEGSKA (reference sequence). In nucleotides, the CDR3 is TGCAGTGCTAGTGAAGCCGACAGGGGGCTAAGTTCACCCCTCCACTTT. Its protein product is CSASEADRGLSSPLHF.